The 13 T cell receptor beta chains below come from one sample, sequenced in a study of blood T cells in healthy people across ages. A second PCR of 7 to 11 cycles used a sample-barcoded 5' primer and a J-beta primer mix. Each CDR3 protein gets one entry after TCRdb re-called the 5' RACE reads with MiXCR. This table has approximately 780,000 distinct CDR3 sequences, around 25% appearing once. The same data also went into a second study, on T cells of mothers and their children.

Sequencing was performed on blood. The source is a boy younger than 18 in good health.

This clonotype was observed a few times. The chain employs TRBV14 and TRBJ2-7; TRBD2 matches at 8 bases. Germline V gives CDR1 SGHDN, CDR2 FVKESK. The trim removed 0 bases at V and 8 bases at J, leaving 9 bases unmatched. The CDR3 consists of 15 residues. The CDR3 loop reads CASSQDRAGGIKQYF. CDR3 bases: TGTGCCAGCAGCCAAGATCGCGCGGGAGGTATCAAGCAGTACTTC. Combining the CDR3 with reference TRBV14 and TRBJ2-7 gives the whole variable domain EAGVTQFPSHSVIEKGQTVTLRCDPISGHDNLYWYRRVMGKEIKFLLHFVKESKQDESGMPNNRFLAERTGGTYSTLKVQPAELEDSGVYFCASSQDRAGGIKQYFGPGTRLTVT.

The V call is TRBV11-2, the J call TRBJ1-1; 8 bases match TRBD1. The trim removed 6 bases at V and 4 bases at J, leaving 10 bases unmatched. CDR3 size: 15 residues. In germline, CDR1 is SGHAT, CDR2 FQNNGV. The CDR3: CASRPTGTGGTEAFF. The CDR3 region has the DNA TGTGCCAGCAGACCTACAGGGACAGGAGGCACTGAAGCTTTCTTT.

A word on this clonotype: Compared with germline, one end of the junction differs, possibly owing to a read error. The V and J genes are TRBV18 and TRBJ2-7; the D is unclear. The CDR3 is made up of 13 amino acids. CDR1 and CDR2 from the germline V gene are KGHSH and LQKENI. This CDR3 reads CASSPGRTYERYF. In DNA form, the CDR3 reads TGTGCCAGCTCACCAGGTAGGACCTACGAGCGGTACTTC.

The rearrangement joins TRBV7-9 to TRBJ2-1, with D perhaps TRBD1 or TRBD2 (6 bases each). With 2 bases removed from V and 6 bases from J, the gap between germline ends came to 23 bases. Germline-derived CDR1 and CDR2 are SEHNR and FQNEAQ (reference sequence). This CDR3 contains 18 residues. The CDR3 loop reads CASSLSGGRLSPCNEQFF. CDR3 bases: TGTGCCAGCAGCTTAAGTGGGGGGCGCTTGTCTCCCTGCAATGAGCAGTTCTTC.

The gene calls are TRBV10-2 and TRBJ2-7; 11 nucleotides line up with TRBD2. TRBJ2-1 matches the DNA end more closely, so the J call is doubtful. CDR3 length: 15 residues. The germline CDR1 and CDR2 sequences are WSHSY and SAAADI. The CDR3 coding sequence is TGCGCCAGCAGCCCTAGCGGGGGGTTTTACAATGAGCAGTTCTTC. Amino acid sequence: CASSPSGGFYNEQFF.

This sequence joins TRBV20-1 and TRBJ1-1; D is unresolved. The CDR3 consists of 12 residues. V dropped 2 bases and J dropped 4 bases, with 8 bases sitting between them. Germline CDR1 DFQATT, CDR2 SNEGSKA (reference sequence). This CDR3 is CSARSSGTEAFF. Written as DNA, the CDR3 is TGCAGTGCTAGAAGTTCAGGCACTGAAGCTTTCTTT.

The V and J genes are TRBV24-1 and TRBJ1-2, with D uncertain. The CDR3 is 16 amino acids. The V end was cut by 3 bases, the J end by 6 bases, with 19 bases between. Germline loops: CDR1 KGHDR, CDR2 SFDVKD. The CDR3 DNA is TGTGCCACCAGTGATCCAAGGTGGCAGCCCCGGCATGGCTACACCTTC. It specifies CATSDPRWQPRHGYTF.

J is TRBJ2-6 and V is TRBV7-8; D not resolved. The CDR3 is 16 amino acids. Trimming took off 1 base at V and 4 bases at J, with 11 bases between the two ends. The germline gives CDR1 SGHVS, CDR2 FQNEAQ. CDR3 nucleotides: TGTGCCAGCAGCTTAGTTGTTAAGACAGGGGCCAACGTCCTGACTTTC. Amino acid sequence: CASSLVVKTGANVLTF.

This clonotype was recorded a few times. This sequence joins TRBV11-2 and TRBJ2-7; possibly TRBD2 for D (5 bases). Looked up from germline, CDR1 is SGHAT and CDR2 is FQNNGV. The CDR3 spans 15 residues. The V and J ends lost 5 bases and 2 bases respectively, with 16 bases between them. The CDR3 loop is CASSPRPRTPYEQYF. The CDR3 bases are TGTGCCAGCAGCCCCCGACCGCGGACTCCCTACGAGCAGTACTTC.

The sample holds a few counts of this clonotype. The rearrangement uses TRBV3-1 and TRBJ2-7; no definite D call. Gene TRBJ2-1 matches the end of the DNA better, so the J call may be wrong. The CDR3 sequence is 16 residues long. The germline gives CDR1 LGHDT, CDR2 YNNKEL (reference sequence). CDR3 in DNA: TGTGCCAGCAGCCAAGGTCTAGACTTCCCCTACAATGAGCAGTTCTTC. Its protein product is CASSQGLDFPYNEQFF.

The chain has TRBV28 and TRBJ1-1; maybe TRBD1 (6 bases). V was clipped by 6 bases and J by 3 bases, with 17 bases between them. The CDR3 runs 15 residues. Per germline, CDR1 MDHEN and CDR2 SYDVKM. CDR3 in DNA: TGTGCCAGCAGGGCTATCACAGGGCGGGACACTGAAGCTTTCTTT. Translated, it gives CASRAITGRDTEAFF. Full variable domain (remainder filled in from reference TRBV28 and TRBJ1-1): DVKVTQSSRYLVKRTGEKVFLECVQDMDHENMFWYRQDPGLGLRLIYFSYDVKMKEKGDIPEGYSVSREKKERFSLILESASTNQTSMYLCASRAITGRDTEAFFGQGTRLTVV.

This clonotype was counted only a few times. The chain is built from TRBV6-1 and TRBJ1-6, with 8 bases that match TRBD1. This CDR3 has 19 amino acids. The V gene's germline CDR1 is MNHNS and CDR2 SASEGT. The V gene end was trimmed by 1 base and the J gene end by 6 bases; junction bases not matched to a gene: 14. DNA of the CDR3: TGTGCCAGCAGTGAAGAGAGAGTACTGCAGGGGGCCGTTAATTCACCCCTCCACTTT. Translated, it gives CASSEERVLQGAVNSPLHF.

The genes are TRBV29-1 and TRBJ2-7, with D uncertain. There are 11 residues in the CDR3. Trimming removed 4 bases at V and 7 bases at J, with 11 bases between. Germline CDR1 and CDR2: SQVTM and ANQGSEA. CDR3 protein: CSVGIGREQYF. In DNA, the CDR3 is TGCAGCGTTGGGATAGGGCGGGAGCAGTACTTC.